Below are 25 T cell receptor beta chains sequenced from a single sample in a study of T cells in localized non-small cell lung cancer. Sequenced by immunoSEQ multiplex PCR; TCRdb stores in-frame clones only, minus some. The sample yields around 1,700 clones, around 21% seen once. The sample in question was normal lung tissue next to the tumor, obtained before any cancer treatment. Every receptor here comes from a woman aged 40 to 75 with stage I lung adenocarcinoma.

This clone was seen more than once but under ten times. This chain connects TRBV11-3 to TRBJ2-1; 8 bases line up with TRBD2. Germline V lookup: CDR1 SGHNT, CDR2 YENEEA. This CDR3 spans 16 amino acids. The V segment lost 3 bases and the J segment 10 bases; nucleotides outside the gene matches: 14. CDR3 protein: CASSFQPGLGIREQFF. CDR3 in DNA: TGTGCCAGCAGCTTCCAGCCGGGACTAGGCATTCGGGAGCAGTTCTTC.

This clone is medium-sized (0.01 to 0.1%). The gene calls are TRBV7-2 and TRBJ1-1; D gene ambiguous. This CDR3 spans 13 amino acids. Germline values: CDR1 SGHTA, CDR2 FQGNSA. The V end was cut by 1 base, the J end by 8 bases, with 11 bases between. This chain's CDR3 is CASSLGTGREAFF. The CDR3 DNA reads TGTGCCAGCAGCTTAGGAACGGGTAGAGAAGCTTTCTTT.

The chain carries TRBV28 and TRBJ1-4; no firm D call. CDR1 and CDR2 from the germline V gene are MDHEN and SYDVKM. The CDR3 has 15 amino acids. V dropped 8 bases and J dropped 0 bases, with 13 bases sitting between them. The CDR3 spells CASAEFGATNEKLFF. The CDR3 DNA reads TGTGCCAGCGCAGAATTCGGAGCAACTAATGAAAAACTGTTTTTT.

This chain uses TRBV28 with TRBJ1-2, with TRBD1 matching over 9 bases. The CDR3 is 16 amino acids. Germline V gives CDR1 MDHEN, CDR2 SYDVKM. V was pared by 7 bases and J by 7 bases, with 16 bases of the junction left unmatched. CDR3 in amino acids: CASNSVRDRVLGGYTF. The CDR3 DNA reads TGTGCCAGCAATTCCGTAAGGGACAGGGTCTTGGGTGGCTACACCTTC.

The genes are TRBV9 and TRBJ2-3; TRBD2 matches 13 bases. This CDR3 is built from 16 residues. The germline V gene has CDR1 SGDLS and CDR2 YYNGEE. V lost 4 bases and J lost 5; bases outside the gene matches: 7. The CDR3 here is CASSPTSGGQGDTQYF. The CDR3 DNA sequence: TGTGCCAGCAGCCCGACTAGCGGGGGGCAGGGAGATACGCAGTATTTT.

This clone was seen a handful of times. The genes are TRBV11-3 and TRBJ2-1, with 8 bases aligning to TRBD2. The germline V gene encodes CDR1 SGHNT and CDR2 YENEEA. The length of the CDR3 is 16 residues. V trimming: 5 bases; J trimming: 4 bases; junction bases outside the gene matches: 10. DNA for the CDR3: TGTGCCAGCAGCAGCGCAGGGACTAGGACTTACAATGAGCAGTTCTTC. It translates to CASSSAGTRTYNEQFF.

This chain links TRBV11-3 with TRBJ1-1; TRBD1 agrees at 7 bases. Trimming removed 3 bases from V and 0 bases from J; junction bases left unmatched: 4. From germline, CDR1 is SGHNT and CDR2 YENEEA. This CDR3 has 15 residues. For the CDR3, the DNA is TGTGCCAGCAGCTTGCCGGGACAGATGAACACTGAAGCTTTCTTT. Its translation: CASSLPGQMNTEAFF. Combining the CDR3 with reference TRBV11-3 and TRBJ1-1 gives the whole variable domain EAGVVQSPRYKIIEKKQPVAFWCNPISGHNTLYWYLQNLGQGPELLIRYENEEAVDDSQLPKDRFSAERLKGVDSTLKIQPAELGDSAVYLCASSLPGQMNTEAFFGQGTRLTVV.

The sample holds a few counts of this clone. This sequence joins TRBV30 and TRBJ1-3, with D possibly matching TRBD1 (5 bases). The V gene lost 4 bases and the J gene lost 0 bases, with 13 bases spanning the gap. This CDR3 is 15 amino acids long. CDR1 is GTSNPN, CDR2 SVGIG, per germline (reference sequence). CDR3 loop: CAWTKDSFSGNTIYF. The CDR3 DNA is TGTGCCTGGACCAAAGACAGTTTCTCTGGAAACACCATATATTTT.

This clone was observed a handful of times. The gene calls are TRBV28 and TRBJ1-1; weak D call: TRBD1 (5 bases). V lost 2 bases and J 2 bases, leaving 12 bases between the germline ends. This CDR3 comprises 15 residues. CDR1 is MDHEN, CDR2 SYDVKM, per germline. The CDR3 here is CASSLVDRVNTEAFF. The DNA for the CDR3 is TGTGCCAGCAGTTTAGTTGACAGAGTAAACACTGAAGCTTTCTTT. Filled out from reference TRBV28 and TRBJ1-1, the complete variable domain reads DVKVTQSSRYLVKRTGEKVFLECVQDMDHENMFWYRQDPGLGLRLIYFSYDVKMKEKGDIPEGYSVSREKKERFSLILESASTNQTSMYLCASSLVDRVNTEAFFGQGTRLTVV.

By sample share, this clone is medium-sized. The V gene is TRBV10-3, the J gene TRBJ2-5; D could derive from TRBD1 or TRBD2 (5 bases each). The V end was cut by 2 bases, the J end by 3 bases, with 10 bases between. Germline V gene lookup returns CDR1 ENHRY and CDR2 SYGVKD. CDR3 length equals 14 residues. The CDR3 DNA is TGTGCCATCAGTGAGAGTTTGGGGGAAGAGACCCAGTACTTC. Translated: CAISESLGEETQYF.

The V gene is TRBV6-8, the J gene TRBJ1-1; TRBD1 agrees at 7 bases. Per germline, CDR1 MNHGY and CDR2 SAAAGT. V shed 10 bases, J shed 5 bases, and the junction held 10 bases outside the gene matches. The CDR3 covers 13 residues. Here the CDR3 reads CAIRGAVGTEAFF. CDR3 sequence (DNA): TGTGCCATCAGGGGGGCGGTGGGGACTGAAGCTTTCTTT.

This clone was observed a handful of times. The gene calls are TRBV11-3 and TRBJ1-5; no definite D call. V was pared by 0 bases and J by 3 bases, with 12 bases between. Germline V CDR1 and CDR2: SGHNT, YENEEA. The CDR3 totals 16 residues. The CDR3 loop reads CASSLDPPRANQPQHF. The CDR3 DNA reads TGTGCCAGCAGCTTAGATCCCCCCCGGGCCAATCAGCCCCAGCATTTT.

CDR3 bases: TGTGCCAGCAGCGTAGGATTCAGGGAAATGCAGCCCCAGCATTTT. Translation: CASSVGFREMQPQHF. The chain carries TRBV9 and TRBJ1-5; possible D gene TRBD1, 5 bases. From germline, CDR1 is SGDLS and CDR2 YYNGEE. Between the trimmed V and J ends, which lost 0 bases and 7 bases, there was a span of 14 bases. This CDR3 has 15 amino acids. Together with reference TRBV9 and TRBJ1-5, the CDR3 gives the full variable domain: DSGVTQTPKHLITATGQRVTLRCSPRSGDLSVYWYQQSLDQGLQFLIQYYNGEERAKGNILERFSAQQFPDLHSELNLSSLELGDSALYFCASSVGFREMQPQHFGDGTRLSIL.

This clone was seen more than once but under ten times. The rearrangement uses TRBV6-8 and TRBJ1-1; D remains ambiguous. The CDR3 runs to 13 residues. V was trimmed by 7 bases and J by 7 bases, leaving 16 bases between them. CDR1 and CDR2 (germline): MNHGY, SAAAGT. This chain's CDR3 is CASTQRGGDEAFF. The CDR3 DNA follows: TGTGCCAGCACCCAGCGGGGAGGCGATGAAGCTTTCTTT.

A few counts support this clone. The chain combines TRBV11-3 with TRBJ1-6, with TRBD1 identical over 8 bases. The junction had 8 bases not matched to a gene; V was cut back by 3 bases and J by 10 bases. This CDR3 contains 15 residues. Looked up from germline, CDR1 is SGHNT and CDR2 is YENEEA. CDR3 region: CASSFLDRVGSPLHF. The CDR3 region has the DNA TGTGCCAGCAGCTTCCTGGACAGGGTTGGATCACCCCTCCACTTT.

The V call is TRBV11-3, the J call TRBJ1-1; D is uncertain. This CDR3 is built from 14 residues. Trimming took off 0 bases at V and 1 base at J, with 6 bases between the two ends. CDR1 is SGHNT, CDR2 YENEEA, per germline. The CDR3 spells CASSLDVGNTEAFF. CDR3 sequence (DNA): TGTGCCAGCAGCTTAGACGTCGGGAACACTGAAGCTTTCTTT.

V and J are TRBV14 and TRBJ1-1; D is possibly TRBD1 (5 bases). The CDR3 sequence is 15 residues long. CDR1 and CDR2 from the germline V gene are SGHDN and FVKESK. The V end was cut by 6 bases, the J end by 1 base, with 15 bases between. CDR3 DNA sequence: TGTGCCAGCAGTAAACTCCGGGACGCGAACACTGAAGCTTTCTTT. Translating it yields CASSKLRDANTEAFF.

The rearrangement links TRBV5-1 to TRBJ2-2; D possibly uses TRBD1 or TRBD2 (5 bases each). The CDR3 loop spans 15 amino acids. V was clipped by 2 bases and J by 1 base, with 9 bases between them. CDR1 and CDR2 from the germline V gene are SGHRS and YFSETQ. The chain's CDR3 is CASSFEGMNTGELFF. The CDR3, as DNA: TGCGCCAGCAGCTTCGAGGGGATGAACACCGGGGAGCTGTTTTTT.

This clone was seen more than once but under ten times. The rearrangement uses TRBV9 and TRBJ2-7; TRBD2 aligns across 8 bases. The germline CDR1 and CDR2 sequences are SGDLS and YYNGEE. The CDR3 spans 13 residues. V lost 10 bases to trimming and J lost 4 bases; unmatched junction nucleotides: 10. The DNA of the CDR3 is TGTGCCTCCAACGAGCGGGGGTGGTACGAGCAGTACTTC. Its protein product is CASNERGWYEQYF.

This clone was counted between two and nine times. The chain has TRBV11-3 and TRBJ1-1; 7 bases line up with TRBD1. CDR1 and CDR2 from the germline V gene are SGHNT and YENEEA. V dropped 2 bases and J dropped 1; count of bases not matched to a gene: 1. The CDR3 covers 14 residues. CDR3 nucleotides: TGTGCCAGCAGCTTACAGGGGGAGAACACTGAAGCTTTCTTT. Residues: CASSLQGENTEAFF.

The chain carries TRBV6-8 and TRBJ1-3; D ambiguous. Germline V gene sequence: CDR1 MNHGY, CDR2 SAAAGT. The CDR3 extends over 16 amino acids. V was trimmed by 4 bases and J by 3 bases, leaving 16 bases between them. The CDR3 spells CASSSRGEAIGNTIYF. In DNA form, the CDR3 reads TGTGCCAGCAGTTCCCGCGGGGAGGCAATTGGAAACACCATATATTTT.

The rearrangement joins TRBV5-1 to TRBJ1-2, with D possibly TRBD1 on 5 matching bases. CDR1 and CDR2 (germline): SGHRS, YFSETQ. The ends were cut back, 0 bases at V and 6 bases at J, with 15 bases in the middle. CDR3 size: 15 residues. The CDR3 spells CASSLAGGGEHGYTF. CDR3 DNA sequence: TGCGCCAGCAGCTTGGCCGGGGGAGGAGAGCATGGCTACACCTTC. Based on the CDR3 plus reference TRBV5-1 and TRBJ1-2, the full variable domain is KAGVTQTPRYLIKTRGQQVTLSCSPISGHRSVSWYQQTPGQGLQFLFEYFSETQRNKGNFPGRFSGRQFSNSRSEMNVSTLELGDSALYLCASSLAGGGEHGYTFGSGTRLTVV.

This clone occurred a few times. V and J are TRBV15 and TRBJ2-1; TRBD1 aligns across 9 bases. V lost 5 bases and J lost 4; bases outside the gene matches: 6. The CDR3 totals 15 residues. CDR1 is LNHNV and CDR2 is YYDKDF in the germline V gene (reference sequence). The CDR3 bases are TGTGCCACCAGCCCCTCGGGACAGGGTTACAATGAGCAGTTCTTC. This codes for CATSPSGQGYNEQFF.

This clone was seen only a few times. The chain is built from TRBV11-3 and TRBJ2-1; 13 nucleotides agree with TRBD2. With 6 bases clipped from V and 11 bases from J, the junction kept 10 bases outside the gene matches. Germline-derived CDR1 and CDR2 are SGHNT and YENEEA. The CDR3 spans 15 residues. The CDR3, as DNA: TGTGCCAGCAGGGCCACTAGCGGGGGGGTCCTTCAGCAGTTCTTC. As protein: CASRATSGGVLQQFF.

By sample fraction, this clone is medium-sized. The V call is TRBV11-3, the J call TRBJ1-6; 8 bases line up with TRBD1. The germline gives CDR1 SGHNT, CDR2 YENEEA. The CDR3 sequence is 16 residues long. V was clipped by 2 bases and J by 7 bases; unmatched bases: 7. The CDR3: CASSLQGAKGNSPLHF. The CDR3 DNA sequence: TGTGCCAGCAGCTTACAGGGGGCTAAGGGAAATTCACCCCTCCACTTT. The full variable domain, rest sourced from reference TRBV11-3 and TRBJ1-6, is EAGVVQSPRYKIIEKKQPVAFWCNPISGHNTLYWYLQNLGQGPELLIRYENEEAVDDSQLPKDRFSAERLKGVDSTLKIQPAELGDSAVYLCASSLQGAKGNSPLHFGNGTRLTVT.